These T cell receptor beta chains were read from a single sample in a study of shared clonotypes between healthy human individuals. Using immunoSEQ multiplex PCR, the repertoire was profiled, and TCRdb retains in-frame clones only, with some absent. The sample gives a few hundred thousand clones, 97% of which show up once; 0.057% is in the top ten. The sequenced sample was naive CD4+ T cells sorted from blood. These TCRs come from a woman in her thirties in good health. CDR3s include the opening cysteine and the closing phenylalanine or tryptophan. The D gene is left open where the match is weak. Not every row has a clone size; where given, it reads once, few, many or a size class.

CDR3nt	CDR3aa	j_gene	v_gene	abundance	d_gene
TGTGCCAGCAGCCCCCCTGTCCAGGGGGAAGGCTACACCTTC	CASSPPVQGEGYTF	TRBJ1-2	TRBV28	.	TRBD1
TGTGCCAGCAGCGTAGCGGCGGGGACTAGCGGGATCTCCTACAATGAGCAGTTCTTC	CASSVAAGTSGISYNEQFF	TRBJ2-1	TRBV9	.	TRBD2
TGTGCCAGCAGTGCCCGGACGGATTCCTACAATGAGCAGTTCTTC	CASSARTDSYNEQFF	TRBJ2-1	TRBV6-4	.	.
TGTGCCAGCAGCGCGACCCCAGGACAGACCTACGAGCAGTACTTC	CASSATPGQTYEQYF	TRBJ2-7	TRBV9	.	.
TGCGCCAGCAGTCGCACAGGGGGAAGCCCCTACGAGCAGTACTTC	CASSRTGGSPYEQYF	TRBJ2-7	TRBV4-1	once	TRBD1
TGTGCCATCAGTGAGTCGATTGGGGGACCAGATACGCAGTATTTT	CAISESIGGPDTQYF	TRBJ2-3	TRBV10-3	.	.
TGCGCCAGCAGCCCGGGACTAGCGCGTCAAGAGACCCAGTACTTC	CASSPGLARQETQYF	TRBJ2-5	TRBV5-1	.	TRBD2
TGTGCCACCAGCAGAGATTCAGGGATCAACGAGCAGTACTTC	CATSRDSGINEQYF	TRBJ2-7	TRBV15	.	.
TGTGCCAGCAGTTTCACAGGGACTGGGCTATCAGGTTACACCTTC	CASSFTGTGLSGYTF	TRBJ1-2	TRBV28	.	.
TGTGCCAGCAGCTCATCCGATACGCAGTATTTT	CASSSSDTQYF	TRBJ2-3	TRBV7-3	.	.
TGTGCCAGCAGTTATTCCTTGGCCTTAAATGAAAAACTGTTTTTT	CASSYSLALNEKLFF	TRBJ1-4	TRBV6-5	.	.
TGTGCCAGCAGTTTAGTACGAAAAAAGGGAACTGAAGCTTTCTTT	CASSLVRKKGTEAFF	TRBJ1-1	TRBV28	.	.
TGTGCCAGCAGTGGGGAAACTAATGAAAAACTGTTTTTT	CASSGETNEKLFF	TRBJ1-4	TRBV2	.	.
TGTGCCAGCAGCTTAGTAGGGAACGAGCAGTACTTC	CASSLVGNEQYF	TRBJ2-7	TRBV7-2	.	.
TGCGCCAGCAGTCAAGGGGAGGGCCCAGATACGCAGTATTTT	CASSQGEGPDTQYF	TRBJ2-3	TRBV23-1	.	TRBD2
TGTGCCAGCAGCTTAGATTTAGGCACTGAAGCTTTCTTT	CASSLDLGTEAFF	TRBJ1-1	TRBV11-2	.	.
TGTGCCACCAAGGGACTAGCGGCATACAATGAGCAGTTCTTC	CATKGLAAYNEQFF	TRBJ2-1	TRBV19	.	TRBD2
TGTGCCATCAGTGACCAGGGCTCGTCGAACACTGAAGCTTTCTTT	CAISDQGSSNTEAFF	TRBJ1-1	TRBV10-3	.	.
TGCGCCAGCAGCTTGGGACCGTCCAAAAACATTCAGTACTTC	CASSLGPSKNIQYF	TRBJ2-4	TRBV5-1	once	.
TGCGCCAGCAGTTATGCCGGGGTGGAAAATTCACCCCTCCACTTT	CASSYAGVENSPLHF	TRBJ1-6	TRBV5-1	.	.
TGTGCCAGCAGCACAAGACTAGCGGGGATTAGCACAGATACGCAGTATTTT	CASSTRLAGISTDTQYF	TRBJ2-3	TRBV5-4	.	TRBD2
TGTGCCAGAAGCAAAGGACTAGCGGTGAATGAGCAGTTCTTC	CARSKGLAVNEQFF	TRBJ2-1	TRBV5-3	.	TRBD2
TGCGCCAGCAGGCAGAGCGCGAACACCGGGGAGCTGTTTTTT	CASRQSANTGELFF	TRBJ2-2	TRBV5-1	.	.
TGTGCCAGTAGTATTCCACTAGCCCTCCTGCCCAATGAGCAGTTCTTC	CASSIPLALLPNEQFF	TRBJ2-1	TRBV19	.	.
TGTGCCAGCAGGGCTACTAGCCCGAACACAGATACGCAGTATTTT	CASRATSPNTDTQYF	TRBJ2-3	TRBV28	.	.
TGCAGCGTTTGCCGGGGGAACACTGAAGCTTTCTTT	CSVCRGNTEAFF	TRBJ1-1	TRBV29-1	.	.
TGTGCCAGCAGTGAAGGGGCCAATTCCCACGAGCAGTACTTC	CASSEGANSHEQYF	TRBJ2-7	TRBV6-4	.	.
TGTGCCAGCAGCCCTGGAGCTAGGGGCCGGCAGTTCTTC	CASSPGARGRQFF	TRBJ2-1	TRBV7-2	.	.
TGTGCCAGCAGTGTGGACAGGGCTAGCAATCAGCCCCAGCATTTT	CASSVDRASNQPQHF	TRBJ1-5	TRBV6-1	.	TRBD1
TGTGCCAGCAGCTTGGCCTTGAGTGGGGCTGAGCAGTTCTTC	CASSLALSGAEQFF	TRBJ2-1	TRBV5-4	.	.
TGTGCCAGCAGGAGATCAGGGTTAGAGACCCAGTACTTC	CASRRSGLETQYF	TRBJ2-5	TRBV28	.	.
TGCAGCGTTGGTCTCAGGGTCCGTATGAACACTGAAGCTTTCTTT	CSVGLRVRMNTEAFF	TRBJ1-1	TRBV29-1	.	.
TGCGCCAGCAGCTTGGCCGGGGACAGGAGTGCTTTCTTT	CASSLAGDRSAFF	TRBJ1-1	TRBV5-1	.	TRBD1
TGCGCCAGCAGCGAAGGTGGGGGACCTGGAAACACCATATATTTT	CASSEGGGPGNTIYF	TRBJ1-3	TRBV5-1	once	.
TGTGCCAGCGGATCACCACCTCTGGGGTCTAATTCACCCCTCCACTTT	CASGSPPLGSNSPLHF	TRBJ1-6	TRBV28	.	.
TGTGCCAGCAGGGCAGGGAACACCGGGGAGCTGTTTTTT	CASRAGNTGELFF	TRBJ2-2	TRBV7-6	.	.
TGTGCCAGCAGACGGGACAGCCCCTCCTACGAGCAGTACTTC	CASRRDSPSYEQYF	TRBJ2-7	TRBV6-6	.	TRBD1
TGTGCCAGCAGAACCTCAGGACTAGCGGGAGGAACCGGGGAGCTGTTTTTT	CASRTSGLAGGTGELFF	TRBJ2-2	TRBV5-4	.	TRBD2
TGTGCCAGTAGCGAACAGGGTGCAGAGACCCAGTACTTC	CASSEQGAETQYF	TRBJ2-5	TRBV19	.	.
TGTGCCATCAGTGTGTTCGCGGGATCGGATGAGCAGTACTTC	CAISVFAGSDEQYF	TRBJ2-7	TRBV10-3	.	.
TGTGCCAGCAGCCAATCAGGGAGGGCCAATGAGCAGTTCTTC	CASSQSGRANEQFF	TRBJ2-1	TRBV16	.	TRBD2
TGTGCCAGCAGCTTAGCAGGCGGGGCGCCTGGCTACACCTTC	CASSLAGGAPGYTF	TRBJ1-2	TRBV7-2	few	.